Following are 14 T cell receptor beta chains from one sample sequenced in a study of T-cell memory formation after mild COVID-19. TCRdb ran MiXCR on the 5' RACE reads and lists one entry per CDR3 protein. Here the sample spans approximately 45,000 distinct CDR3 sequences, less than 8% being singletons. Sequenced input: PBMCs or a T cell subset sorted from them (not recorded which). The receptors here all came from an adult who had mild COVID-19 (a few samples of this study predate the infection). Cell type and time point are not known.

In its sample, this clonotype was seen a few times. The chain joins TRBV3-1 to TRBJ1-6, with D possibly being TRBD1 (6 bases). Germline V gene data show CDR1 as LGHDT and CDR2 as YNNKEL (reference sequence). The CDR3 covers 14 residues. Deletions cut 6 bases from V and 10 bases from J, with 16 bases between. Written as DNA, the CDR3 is TGTGCCAGCAGGGCCGGGACACAGACGTCACCCCTCCACTTT. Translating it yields CASRAGTQTSPLHF.

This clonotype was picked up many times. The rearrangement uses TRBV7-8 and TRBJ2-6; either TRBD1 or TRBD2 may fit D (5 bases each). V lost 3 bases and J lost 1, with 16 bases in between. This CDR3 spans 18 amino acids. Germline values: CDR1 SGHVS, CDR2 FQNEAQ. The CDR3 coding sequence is TGTGCCAGCAGCTTCCGGGACGTAACGGTATCTGGGGCCAACGTCCTGACTTTC. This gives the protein CASSFRDVTVSGANVLTF.

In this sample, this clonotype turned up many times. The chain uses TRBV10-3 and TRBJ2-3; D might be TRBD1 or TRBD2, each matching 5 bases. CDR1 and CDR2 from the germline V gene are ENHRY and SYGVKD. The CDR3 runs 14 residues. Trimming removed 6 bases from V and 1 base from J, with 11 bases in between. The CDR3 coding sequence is TGTGCCATCAGACGGGACCTACGCACAGATACGCAGTATTTT. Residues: CAIRRDLRTDTQYF.

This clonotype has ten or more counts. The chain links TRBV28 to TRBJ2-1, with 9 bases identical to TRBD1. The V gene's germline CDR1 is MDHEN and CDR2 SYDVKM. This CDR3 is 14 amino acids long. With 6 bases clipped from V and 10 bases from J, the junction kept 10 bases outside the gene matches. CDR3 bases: TGTGCCAGCAGCCCCGGGACAGGGTTTTTCGAGCAGTTCTTC. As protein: CASSPGTGFFEQFF. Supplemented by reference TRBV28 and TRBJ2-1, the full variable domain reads DVKVTQSSRYLVKRTGEKVFLECVQDMDHENMFWYRQDPGLGLRLIYFSYDVKMKEKGDIPEGYSVSREKKERFSLILESASTNQTSMYLCASSPGTGFFEQFFGPGTRLTVL.

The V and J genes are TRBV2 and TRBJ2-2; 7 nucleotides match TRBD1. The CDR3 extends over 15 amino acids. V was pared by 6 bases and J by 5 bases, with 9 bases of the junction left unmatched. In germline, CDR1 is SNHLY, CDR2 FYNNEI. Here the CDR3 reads CASRTGTDRTGELFF. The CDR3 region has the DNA TGTGCCAGCAGGACCGGGACAGATCGGACCGGGGAGCTGTTTTTT.

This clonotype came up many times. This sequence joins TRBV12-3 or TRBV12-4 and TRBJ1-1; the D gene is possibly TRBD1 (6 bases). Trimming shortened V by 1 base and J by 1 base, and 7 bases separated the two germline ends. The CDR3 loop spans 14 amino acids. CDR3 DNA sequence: TGTGCCAGCAGTTTAGGGACAGCGAACACTGAAGCTTTCTTT. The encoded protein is CASSLGTANTEAFF.

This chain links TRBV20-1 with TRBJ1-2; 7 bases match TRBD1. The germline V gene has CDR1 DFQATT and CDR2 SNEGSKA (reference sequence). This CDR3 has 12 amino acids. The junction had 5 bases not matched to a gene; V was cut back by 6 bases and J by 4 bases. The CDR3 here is CSASRDSYGYTF. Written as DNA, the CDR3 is TGCAGTGCAAGCCGGGACAGCTATGGCTACACCTTC.

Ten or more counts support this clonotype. CDR3 in amino acids: CASSEGHRTDTQYF. DNA for the CDR3: TGTGCCAGCAGCGAGGGACACCGCACAGATACGCAGTATTTT. This chain joins TRBV7-3 and TRBJ2-3; D may be TRBD1 (6 bases). The germline CDR1 and CDR2 sequences are SGHTA and FQGTGA. The germline V and J ends were trimmed by 5 bases and 1 base, with 10 bases remaining between them. This CDR3 region has 14 residues.

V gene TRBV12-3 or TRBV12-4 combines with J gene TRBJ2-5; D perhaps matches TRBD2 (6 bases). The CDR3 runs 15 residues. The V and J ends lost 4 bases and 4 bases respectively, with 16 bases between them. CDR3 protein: CASSSQDGGRETQYF. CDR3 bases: TGTGCCAGCAGTTCCCAGGACGGGGGACGAGAGACCCAGTACTTC.

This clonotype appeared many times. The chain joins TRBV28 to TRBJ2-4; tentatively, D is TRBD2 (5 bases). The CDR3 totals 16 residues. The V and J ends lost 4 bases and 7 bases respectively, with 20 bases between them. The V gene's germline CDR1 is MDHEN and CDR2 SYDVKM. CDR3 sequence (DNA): TGTGCCAGCAGTTCATCCTCTAGCCAAAAACTCAACATTCAGTACTTC. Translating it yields CASSSSSSQKLNIQYF.

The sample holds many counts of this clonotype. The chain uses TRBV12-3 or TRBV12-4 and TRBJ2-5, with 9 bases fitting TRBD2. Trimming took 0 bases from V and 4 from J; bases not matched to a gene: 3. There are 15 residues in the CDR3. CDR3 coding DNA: TGTGCCAGCAGTTTAGCGCAAGCGGGGGGAGAGACCCAGTACTTC. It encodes CASSLAQAGGETQYF.

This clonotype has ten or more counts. CDR3 sequence: CAWAPGQLYNEQFF. In DNA form, the CDR3 reads TGTGCCTGGGCGCCGGGACAACTATACAATGAGCAGTTCTTC. The gene calls are TRBV30 and TRBJ2-1, with D perhaps matching TRBD1 (6 bases). V was trimmed by 5 bases and J by 4 bases, leaving 15 bases between them. The CDR3 extends over 14 amino acids. Germline V gene sequence: CDR1 GTSNPN, CDR2 SVGIG (reference sequence).

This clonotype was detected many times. The CDR3 protein is CAISSGTSGNTGELFF. CDR3 DNA: TGTGCCATCAGTTCCGGGACTAGCGGGAACACCGGGGAGCTGTTTTTT. The chain recombines TRBV10-3 with TRBJ2-2; 11 bases match TRBD2. The V gene's germline CDR1 is ENHRY and CDR2 SYGVKD. The CDR3 extends over 16 amino acids. V was clipped by 5 bases and J by 1 base; unmatched bases: 3.

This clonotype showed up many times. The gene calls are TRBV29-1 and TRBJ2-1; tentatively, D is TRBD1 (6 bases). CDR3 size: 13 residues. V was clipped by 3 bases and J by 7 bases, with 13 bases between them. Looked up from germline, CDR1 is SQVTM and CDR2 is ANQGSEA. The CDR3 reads CSVEGAGLNEQFF. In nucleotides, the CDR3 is TGCAGCGTTGAGGGGGCCGGTTTAAATGAGCAGTTCTTC.